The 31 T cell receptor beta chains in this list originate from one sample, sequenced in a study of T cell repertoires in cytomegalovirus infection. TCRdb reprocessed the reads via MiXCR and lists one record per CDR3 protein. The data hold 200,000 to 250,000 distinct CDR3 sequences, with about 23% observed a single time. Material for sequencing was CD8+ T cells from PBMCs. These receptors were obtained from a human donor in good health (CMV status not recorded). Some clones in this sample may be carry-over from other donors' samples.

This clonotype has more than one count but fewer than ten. The CDR3 region is CASSLGIIGTGELGTEAFF. CDR3 in DNA: TGTGCCAGCAGTTTAGGTATTATCGGGACAGGGGAGTTGGGGACTGAAGCTTTCTTT. V is TRBV28 and J is TRBJ1-1, with TRBD1 identical over 10 bases. Germline V lookup: CDR1 MDHEN, CDR2 SYDVKM. CDR3 length: 19 amino acids. V lost 2 bases and J lost 5; bases outside the gene matches: 17.

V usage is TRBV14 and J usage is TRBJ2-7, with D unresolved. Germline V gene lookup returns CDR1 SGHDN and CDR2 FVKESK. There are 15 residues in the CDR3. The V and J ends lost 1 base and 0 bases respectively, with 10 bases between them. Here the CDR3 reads CASSQGSYDSYEQYF. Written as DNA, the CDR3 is TGTGCCAGCAGCCAAGGTTCGTACGACTCCTACGAGCAGTACTTC. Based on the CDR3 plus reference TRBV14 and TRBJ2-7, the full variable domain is EAGVTQFPSHSVIEKGQTVTLRCDPISGHDNLYWYRRVMGKEIKFLLHFVKESKQDESGMPNNRFLAERTGGTYSTLKVQPAELEDSGVYFCASSQGSYDSYEQYFGPGTRLTVT.

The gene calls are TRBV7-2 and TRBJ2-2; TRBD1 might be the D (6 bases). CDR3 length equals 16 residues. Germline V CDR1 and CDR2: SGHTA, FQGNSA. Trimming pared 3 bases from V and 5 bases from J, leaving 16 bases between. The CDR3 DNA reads TGTGCCAGCAGCTTCGTACACAGGGATATGACCGGGGAGCTGTTTTTT. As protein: CASSFVHRDMTGELFF. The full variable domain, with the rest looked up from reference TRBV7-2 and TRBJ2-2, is GAGVSQSPSNKVTEKGKDVELRCDPISGHTALYWYRQSLGQGLEFLIYFQGNSAPDKSGLPSDRFSAERTGGSVSTLTIQRTQQEDSAVYLCASSFVHRDMTGELFFGEGSRLTVL.

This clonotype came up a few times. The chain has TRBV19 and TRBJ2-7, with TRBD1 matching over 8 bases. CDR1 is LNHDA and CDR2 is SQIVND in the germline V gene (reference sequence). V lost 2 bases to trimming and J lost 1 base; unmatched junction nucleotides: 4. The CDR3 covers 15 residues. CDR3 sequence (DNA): TGTGCCAGTAGTATAAGTTGGACAGGGTCCTACGAGCAGTACTTC. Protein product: CASSISWTGSYEQYF. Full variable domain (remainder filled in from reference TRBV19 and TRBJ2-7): DGGITQSPKYLFRKEGQNVTLSCEQNLNHDAMYWYRQDPGQGLRLIYYSQIVNDFQKGDIAEGYSVSREKKESFPLTVTSAQKNPTAFYLCASSISWTGSYEQYFGPGTRLTVT.

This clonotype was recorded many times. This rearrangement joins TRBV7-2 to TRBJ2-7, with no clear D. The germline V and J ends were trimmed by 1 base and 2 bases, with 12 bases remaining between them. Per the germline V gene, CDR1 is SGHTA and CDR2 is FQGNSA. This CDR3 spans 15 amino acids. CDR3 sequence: CASSLGVEPTYEQYF. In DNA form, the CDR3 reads TGTGCCAGCAGCTTAGGGGTAGAACCCACCTACGAGCAGTACTTC.

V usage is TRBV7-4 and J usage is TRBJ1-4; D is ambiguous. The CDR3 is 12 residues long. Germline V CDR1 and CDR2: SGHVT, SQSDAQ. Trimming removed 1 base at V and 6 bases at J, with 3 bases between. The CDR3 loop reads CASSLGDEKLFF. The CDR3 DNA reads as TGTGCCAGCAGCTTAGGAGATGAAAAACTGTTTTTT.

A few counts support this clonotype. The CDR3 protein is CSANEGSGPYEQYF. CDR3 sequence (DNA): TGCAGTGCCAACGAGGGATCGGGGCCCTACGAGCAGTACTTC. The chain joins TRBV20-1 to TRBJ2-7; D is tentatively TRBD1 or TRBD2 (5 bases each). This CDR3 region has 14 residues. Looked up from germline, CDR1 is DFQATT and CDR2 is SNEGSKA (reference sequence). Trimming took off 6 bases at V and 2 bases at J, with 17 bases between the two ends.

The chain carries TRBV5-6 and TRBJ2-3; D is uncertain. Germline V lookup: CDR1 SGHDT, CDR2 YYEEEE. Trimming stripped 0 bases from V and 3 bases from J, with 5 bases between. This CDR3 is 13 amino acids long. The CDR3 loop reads CASSLVVTDTQYF. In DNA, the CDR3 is TGTGCCAGCAGCTTGGTTGTGACAGATACGCAGTATTTT.

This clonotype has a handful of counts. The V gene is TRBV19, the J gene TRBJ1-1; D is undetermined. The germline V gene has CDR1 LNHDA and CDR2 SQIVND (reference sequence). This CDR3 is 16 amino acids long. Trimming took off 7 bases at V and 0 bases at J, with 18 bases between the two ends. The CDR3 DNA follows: TGTGCCAGTACCCCGAGAGGGTTAGATATGAACACTGAAGCTTTCTTT. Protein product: CASTPRGLDMNTEAFF.

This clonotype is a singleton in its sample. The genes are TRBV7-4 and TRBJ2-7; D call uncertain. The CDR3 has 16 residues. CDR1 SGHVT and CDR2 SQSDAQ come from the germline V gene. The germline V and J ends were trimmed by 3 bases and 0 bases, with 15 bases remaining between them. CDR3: CASSLGSPGPSYEQYF. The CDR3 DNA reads TGTGCCAGCAGCTTGGGATCCCCAGGCCCCTCCTACGAGCAGTACTTC.

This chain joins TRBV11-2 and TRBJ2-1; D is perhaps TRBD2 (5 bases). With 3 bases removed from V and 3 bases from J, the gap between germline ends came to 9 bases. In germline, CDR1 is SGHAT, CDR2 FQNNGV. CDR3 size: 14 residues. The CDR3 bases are TGTGCCAGCAGCTTTCCCGGGGACTACAATGAGCAGTTCTTC. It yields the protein CASSFPGDYNEQFF. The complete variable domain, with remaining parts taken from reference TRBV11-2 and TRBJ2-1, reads EAGVAQSPRYKIIEKRQSVAFWCNPISGHATLYWYQQILGQGPKLLIQFQNNGVVDDSQLPKDRFSAERLKGVDSTLKIQPAKLEDSAVYLCASSFPGDYNEQFFGPGTRLTVL.

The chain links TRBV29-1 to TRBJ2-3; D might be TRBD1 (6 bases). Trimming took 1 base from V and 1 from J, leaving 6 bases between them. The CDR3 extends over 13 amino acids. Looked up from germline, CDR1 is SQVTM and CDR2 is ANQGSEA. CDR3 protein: CSVEGTGTDTQYF. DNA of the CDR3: TGCAGCGTTGAAGGGACAGGCACAGATACGCAGTATTTT.

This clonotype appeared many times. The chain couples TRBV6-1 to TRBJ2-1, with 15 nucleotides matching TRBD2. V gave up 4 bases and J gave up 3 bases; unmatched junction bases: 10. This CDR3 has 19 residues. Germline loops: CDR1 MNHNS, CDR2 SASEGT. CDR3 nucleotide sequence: TGTGCCAGCAGTGTAGGACTAGCGGGGGGGCGAAGGGGCTACAATGAGCAGTTCTTC. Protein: CASSVGLAGGRRGYNEQFF.

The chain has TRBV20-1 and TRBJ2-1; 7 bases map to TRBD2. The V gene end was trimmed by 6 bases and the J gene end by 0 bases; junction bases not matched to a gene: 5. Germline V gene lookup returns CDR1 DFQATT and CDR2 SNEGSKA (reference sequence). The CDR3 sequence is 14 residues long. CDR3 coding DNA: TGCAGTGCCTGGGAGGGGAGCTCCTACAATGAGCAGTTCTTC. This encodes CSAWEGSSYNEQFF.

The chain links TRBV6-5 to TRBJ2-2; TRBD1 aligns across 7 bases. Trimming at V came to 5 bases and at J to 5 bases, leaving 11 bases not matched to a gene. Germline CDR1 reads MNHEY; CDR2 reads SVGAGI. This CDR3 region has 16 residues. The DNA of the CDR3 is TGTGCCAGCAGTACCGGGACAGATTACGGGACCGGGGAGCTGTTTTTT. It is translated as CASSTGTDYGTGELFF.

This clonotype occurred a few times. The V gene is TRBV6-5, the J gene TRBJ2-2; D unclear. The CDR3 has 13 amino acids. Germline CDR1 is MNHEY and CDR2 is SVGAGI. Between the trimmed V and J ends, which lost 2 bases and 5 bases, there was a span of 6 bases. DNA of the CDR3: TGTGCCAGCAGTTACGTGCAGACCGGGGAGCTGTTTTTT. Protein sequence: CASSYVQTGELFF.

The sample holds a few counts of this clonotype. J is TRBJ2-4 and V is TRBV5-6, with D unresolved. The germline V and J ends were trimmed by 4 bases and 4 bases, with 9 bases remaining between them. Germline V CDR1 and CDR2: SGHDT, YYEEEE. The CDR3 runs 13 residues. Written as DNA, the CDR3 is TGTGCCAGCAGCGAAGGCAGAAAAAACATTCAGTACTTC. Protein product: CASSEGRKNIQYF.

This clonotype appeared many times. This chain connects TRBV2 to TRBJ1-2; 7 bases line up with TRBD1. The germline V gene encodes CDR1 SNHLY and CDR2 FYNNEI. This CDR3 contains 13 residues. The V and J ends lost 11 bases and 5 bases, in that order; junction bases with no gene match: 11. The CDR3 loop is CAPFPGGGYGYTF. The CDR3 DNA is TGTGCCCCTTTCCCAGGGGGAGGATATGGCTACACCTTC.

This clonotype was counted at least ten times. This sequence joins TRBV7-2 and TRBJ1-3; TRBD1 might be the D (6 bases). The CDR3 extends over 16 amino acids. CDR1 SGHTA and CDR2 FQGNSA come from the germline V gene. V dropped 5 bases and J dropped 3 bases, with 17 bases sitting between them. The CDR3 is CASSPTGYYSGNTIYF. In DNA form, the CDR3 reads TGTGCCAGCAGCCCAACAGGGTATTACAGTGGAAACACCATATATTTT.

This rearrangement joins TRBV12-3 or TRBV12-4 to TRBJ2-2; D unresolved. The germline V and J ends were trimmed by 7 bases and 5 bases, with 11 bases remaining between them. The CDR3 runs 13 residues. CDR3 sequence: CASTIPGTGELFF. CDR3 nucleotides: TGTGCCAGCACCATTCCAGGAACCGGGGAGCTGTTTTTT.

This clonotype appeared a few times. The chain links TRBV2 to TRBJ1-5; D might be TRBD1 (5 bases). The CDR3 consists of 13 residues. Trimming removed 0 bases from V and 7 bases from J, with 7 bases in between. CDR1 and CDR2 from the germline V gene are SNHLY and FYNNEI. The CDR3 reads CASSEAWGQPQHF. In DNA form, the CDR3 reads TGTGCCAGCAGTGAAGCTTGGGGCCAGCCCCAGCATTTT.

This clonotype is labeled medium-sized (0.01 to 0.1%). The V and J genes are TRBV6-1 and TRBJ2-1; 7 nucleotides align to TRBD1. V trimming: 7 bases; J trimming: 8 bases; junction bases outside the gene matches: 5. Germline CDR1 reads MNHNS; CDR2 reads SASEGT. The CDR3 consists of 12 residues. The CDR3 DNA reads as TGTGCCAGCAAAGGGACAGTACATGAGCAGTTCTTC. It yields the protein CASKGTVHEQFF.

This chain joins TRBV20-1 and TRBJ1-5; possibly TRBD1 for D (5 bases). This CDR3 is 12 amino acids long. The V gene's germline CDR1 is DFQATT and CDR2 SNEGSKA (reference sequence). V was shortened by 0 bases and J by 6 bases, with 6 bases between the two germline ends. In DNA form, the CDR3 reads TGCAGTGCTAGAGACGGGACTCAGCCCCAGCATTTT. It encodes CSARDGTQPQHF.

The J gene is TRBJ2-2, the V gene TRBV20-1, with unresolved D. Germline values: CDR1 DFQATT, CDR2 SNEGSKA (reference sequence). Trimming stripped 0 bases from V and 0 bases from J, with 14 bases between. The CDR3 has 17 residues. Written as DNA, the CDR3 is TGCAGTGCTAGAGACTTGGGCGGCTTCCCGAACACCGGGGAGCTGTTTTTT. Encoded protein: CSARDLGGFPNTGELFF.

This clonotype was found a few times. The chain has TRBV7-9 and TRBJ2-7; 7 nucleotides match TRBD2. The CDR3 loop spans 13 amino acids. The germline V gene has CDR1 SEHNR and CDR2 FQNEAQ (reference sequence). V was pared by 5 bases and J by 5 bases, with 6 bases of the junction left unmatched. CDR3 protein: CASSLEGGNEQYF. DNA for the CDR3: TGTGCCAGCAGCCTAGAGGGAGGGAACGAGCAGTACTTC.

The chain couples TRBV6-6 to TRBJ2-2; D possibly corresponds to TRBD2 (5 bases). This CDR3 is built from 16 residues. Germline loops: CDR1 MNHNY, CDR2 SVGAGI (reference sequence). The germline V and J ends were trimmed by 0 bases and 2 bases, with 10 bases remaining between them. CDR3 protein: CASSYSRGSNTGELFF. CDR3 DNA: TGTGCCAGCAGTTACTCAAGAGGGTCCAACACCGGGGAGCTGTTTTTT.

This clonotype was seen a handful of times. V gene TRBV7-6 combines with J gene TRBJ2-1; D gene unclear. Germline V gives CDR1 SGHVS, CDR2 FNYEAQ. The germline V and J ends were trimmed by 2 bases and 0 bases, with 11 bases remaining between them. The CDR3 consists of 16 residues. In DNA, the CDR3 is TGTGCCAGCAGCTTAAAGCCGTATAGCTCCTACAATGAGCAGTTCTTC. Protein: CASSLKPYSSYNEQFF.

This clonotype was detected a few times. The CDR3 sequence: CASSHPPAGGAEQYF. CDR3 coding DNA: TGCGCCAGCAGCCACCCCCCGGCAGGAGGGGCCGAGCAGTACTTC. This sequence joins TRBV4-1 and TRBJ2-7; D may be TRBD2 (6 bases). Trimming shortened V by 3 bases and J by 6 bases, and 18 bases separated the two germline ends. The CDR3 has 15 residues. Germline CDR1 and CDR2: MGHRA and YSYEKL.

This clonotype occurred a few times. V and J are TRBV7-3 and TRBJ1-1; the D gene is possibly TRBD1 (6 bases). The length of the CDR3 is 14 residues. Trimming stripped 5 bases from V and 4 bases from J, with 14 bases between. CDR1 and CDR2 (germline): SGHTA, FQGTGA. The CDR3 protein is CASSASGGGTEAFF. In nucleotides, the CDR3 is TGTGCCAGCAGCGCCTCGGGGGGCGGCACTGAAGCTTTCTTT.

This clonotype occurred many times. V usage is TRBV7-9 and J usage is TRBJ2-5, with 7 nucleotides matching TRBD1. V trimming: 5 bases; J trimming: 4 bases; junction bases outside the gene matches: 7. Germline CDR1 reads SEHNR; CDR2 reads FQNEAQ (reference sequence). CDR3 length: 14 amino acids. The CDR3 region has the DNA TGTGCCAGCAGCCCCCCTGGGGACAGAGAGACCCAGTACTTC. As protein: CASSPPGDRETQYF. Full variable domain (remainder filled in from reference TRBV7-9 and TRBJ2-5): DTGVSQNPRHKITKRGQNVTFRCDPISEHNRLYWYRQTLGQGPEFLTYFQNEAQLEKSRLLSDRFSAERPKGSFSTLEIQRTEQGDSAMYLCASSPPGDRETQYFGPGTRLLVL.

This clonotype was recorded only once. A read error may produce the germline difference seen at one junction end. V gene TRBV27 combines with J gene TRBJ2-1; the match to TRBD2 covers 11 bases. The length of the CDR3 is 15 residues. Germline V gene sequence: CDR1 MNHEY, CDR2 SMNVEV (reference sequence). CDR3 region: CASSFSGGAGNEKFF. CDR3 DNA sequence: TGTGCCAGCAGTTTTAGCGGGGGGGCTGGGAATGAGAAGTTCTTC.